This TCR beta chain was profiled in a study of T-cell reconstitution after alpha-beta-depleted transplantation in children listed by TCRdb under 2016. Some background on the complete study: T-cell immune reconstitution after TCRalphabeta/CD19-depleted allogeneic hematopoietic cell transplantation in children was quantitatively tracked in the study by means of TCR repertoire profiling. The investigation overall reported the following: In some patients, high TCRbeta diversity at day 60 was attributed to recipient T cells and intrathymic progenitors that had survived conditioning. The apparently early recovery of alphabetaT-cell counts about two months after transplant reportedly depended on only several hundred rapidly expanded clones that came from non-depleted graft cells. Over the following months the frequencies of hyperexpanded clones went down, and after one year T-cell counts and TCRbeta diversity were mostly credited to newly produced T cells.

Explained via the paper, the treatment or condition label denotes: allogeneic hematopoietic cell transplantation with graft depleted of TCRalphabeta T cells and CD19 B cells. The children who served as transplant recipients had been given grafts of TCRalphabeta/CD19-depleted allogeneic hematopoietic cells. This clonotype was recorded many times. Its antigen target is currently unknown. It has no much larger one-base neighbor in the sample; base qualities were not kept. From cysteine to phenylalanine, the CDR3 is 12 amino acids long. Only the CDR3 DNA stays, 36 bases, in frame from base 1. V was cut back by 7 bases and J by 1 base, leaving a gap of 9 bases between them. Per the germline V gene, SQVTM is the CDR1 and ANQGSEA is the CDR2. Library generation was performed with PCR. The run used an Illumina HiSeq 2500. To normalize quantification of the TCRbeta repertoire, the TCR libraries were built with molecular barcoding that relied on unique molecular identifiers. TCRdb cleaned the public reads at Q25 with fastp, built clones with MiXCR and kept in-frame beta chains. All rows with the same CDR3 protein become a single entry with the most common DNA and genes. The sample contains fewer than 550,000 distinct CDR3 sequences, about 10% of them found a single time. 12% to 15% of the sample lies in the top ten.

The TCR was taken from a female patient aged 2 to 10 who had a stem cell transplant for aplastic anemia, so the T cells may come from the graft donor. The material was PBMCs, mostly from graft donor cells, obtained 180 days after TCRalphabeta/CD19-depleted stem cell transplant. The chain is encoded by TRBV29-1 joined to TRBJ2-3; possibly the D gene is TRBD1, per 6 matching bases. The DNA sequence is as follows: TGCAGCGGAAGGACAGGCACAGATACGCAGTATTTT. Translated, this is CSGRTGTDTQYF.